In this sample, the clone carrying this T cell receptor (beta chain) turned up once. These data are taken from a study of control samples from healthy donors and cancer patients. The CDR3 has 14 amino acids. Trimming removed 4 bases at V and 6 bases at J, with 14 bases between. CDR1 and CDR2 (germline): SGDLS, YYNGEE. Using immunoSEQ multiplex PCR, the repertoire was profiled, and TCRdb retains in-frame clones only, with some absent. This table has under 200,000 clones, 75% to 95% appearing once. This TCR was sampled from a woman in her twenties or thirties in good health. The sequenced sample consisted of blood. The chain recombines TRBV9 with TRBJ1-5; tentative D call: TRBD1 (6 bases). In nucleotides, the CDR3 is TGTGCCAGCAGCATTACAGGGCGGGGTCAGCCCCAGCATTTT. As protein: CASSITGRGQPQHF.